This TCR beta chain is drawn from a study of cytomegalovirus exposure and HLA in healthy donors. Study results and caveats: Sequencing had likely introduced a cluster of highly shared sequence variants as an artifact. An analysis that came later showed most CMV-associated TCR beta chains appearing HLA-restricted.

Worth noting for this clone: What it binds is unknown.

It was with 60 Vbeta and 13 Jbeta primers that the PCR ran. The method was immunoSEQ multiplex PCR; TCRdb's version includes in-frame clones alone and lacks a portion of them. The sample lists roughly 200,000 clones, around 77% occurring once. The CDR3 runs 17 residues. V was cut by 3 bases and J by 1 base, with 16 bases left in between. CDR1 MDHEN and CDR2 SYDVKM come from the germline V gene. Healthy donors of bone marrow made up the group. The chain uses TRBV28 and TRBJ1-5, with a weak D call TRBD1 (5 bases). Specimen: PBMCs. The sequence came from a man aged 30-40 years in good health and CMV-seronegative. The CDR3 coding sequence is TGTGCCAGCAGTTTCGGCAGGGTGACACCAAGCAATCAGCCCCAGCATTTT. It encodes CASSFGRVTPSNQPQHF.